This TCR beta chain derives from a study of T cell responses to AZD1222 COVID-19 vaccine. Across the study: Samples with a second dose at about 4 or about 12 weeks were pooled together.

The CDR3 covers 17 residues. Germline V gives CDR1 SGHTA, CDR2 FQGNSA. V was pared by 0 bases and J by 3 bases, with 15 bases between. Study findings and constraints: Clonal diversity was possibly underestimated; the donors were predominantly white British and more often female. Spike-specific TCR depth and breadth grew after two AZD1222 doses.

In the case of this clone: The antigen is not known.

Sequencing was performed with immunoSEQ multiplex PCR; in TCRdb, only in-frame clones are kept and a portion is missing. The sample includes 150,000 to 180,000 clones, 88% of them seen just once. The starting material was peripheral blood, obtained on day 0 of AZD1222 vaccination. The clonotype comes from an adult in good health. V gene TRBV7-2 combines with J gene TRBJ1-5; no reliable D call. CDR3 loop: CASSLALAGFDNQPQHF. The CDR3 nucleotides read TGTGCCAGCAGCTTAGCTCTAGCGGGCTTCGACAATCAGCCCCAGCATTTT.